This T cell receptor (beta chain) was recovered during a study of cytomegalovirus exposure and HLA in healthy donors. General study points: Beyond CMV serostatus, there was no information to go on about immune exposure. In an earlier analysis, productive rearrangement rates for most beta V segments clustered near 90% or 30%.

Despite likely unrecorded immune exposures, the donors were nominally healthy at the time of sampling. The PCR had 60 Vbeta and 13 Jbeta primers. Clones were sequenced by immunoSEQ multiplex PCR, and TCRdb holds only the in-frame ones, with some missing. In the table there are about 130,000 clones, approximately 78% of which are singletons. Comments on this clone: The antigen remains undetermined.

The clonotype originates from a woman between 45 and 65 years old in good health and CMV-seropositive. Sequencing was carried out using PBMCs.

The CDR3 protein is CASSPDRAADTQYF. CDR3 DNA sequence: TGCGCCAGCAGCCCGGACAGGGCAGCAGATACGCAGTATTTT. The gene calls are TRBV5-1 and TRBJ2-3; TRBD1 matches 8 bases. V lost 4 bases, J lost 4 bases, and 5 bases stayed unmatched. The CDR3 is 14 residues long. Germline V gene data show CDR1 as SGHRS and CDR2 as YFSETQ.